These T cell receptor beta chains were read from a single sample in a study of OX40 agonist ivuxolimab in advanced cancers. The table came from immunoSEQ multiplex PCR; TCRdb's copy has only in-frame clones and leaves some out. The table shows 100,000 to 150,000 clones, with 80% to 95% occurring only once. The sequences come from CD4+ or CD8+ T cells sorted from blood, collected in a trial of the OX40 agonist ivuxolimab. The receptors originated from an adult with an advanced solid tumor such as melanoma, head and neck, liver or kidney cancer. Both conserved end residues are part of each CDR3. The D gene is left open where the match is weak. Clone size appears in some rows only: once, few, many, or a class for an expanded clone.

j_call d_call cdr3_length clone_size v_call cdr3_aa cdr3_nt
TRBJ2-3 TRBD1 17 . TRBV28 CASSLGRQGAGADTQYF TGTGCCAGCAGTTTGGGGCGACAGGGGGCGGGCGCAGATACGCAGTATTTT
TRBJ1-6 . 15 . TRBV7-3 CASSPNGGSNSPLHF TGTGCCAGCAGCCCAAATGGGGGGTCAAATTCACCCCTCCACTTT
TRBJ2-7 TRBD1 15 . TRBV18 CASSPGTERTYEQYF TGTGCCAGCTCACCGGGGACAGAAAGGACCTACGAGCAGTACTTC
TRBJ1-2 . 11 few TRBV2 CASNQDYGYTF TGTGCCAGCAATCAGGACTATGGCTACACCTTC
TRBJ2-7 . 15 . TRBV7-9 CASSRGSSALGEQYF TGTGCCAGCAGCCGAGGGTCTAGCGCCCTGGGGGAGCAGTACTTC
TRBJ1-1 TRBD1 15 once TRBV4-1 CASSQRQGANTEAFF TGCGCCAGCAGCCAAAGACAGGGGGCGAACACTGAAGCTTTCTTT
TRBJ1-1 . 13 once TRBV7-3 CASSLSRDTEAFF TGTGCCAGCAGCTTAAGTCGGGATACTGAAGCTTTCTTT
TRBJ2-7 . 14 . TRBV27 CASSFDRLSYEQYF TGTGCCAGCAGTTTTGACAGACTCTCCTACGAGCAGTACTTC
TRBJ1-5 . 14 . TRBV7-9 CASSSGTNDQPQHF TGTGCCAGCAGCTCAGGGACGAACGATCAGCCCCAGCATTTT
TRBJ1-1 . 15 . TRBV19 CASSIAPGMNTEAFF TGTGCCAGTAGTATAGCCCCAGGTATGAACACTGAAGCTTTCTTT
TRBJ1-5 TRBD1 13 . TRBV29-1 CSVVIGGDQPQHF TGTAGCGTTGTAATAGGGGGCGATCAGCCCCAGCATTTT
TRBJ2-2 TRBD2 18 . TRBV5-1 CASSSGLARRKNTGELFF TGCGCCAGCAGCTCCGGACTAGCCCGGAGAAAGAACACCGGGGAGCTGTTTTTT
TRBJ2-3 TRBD2 13 . TRBV5-1 CASSSLLADTQYF TGCGCCAGCAGCTCCTTACTAGCGGATACGCAGTATTTT
TRBJ2-7 . 13 . TRBV27 CASSLGGRLEQYF TGTGCCAGCAGTTTAGGGGGGCGTCTCGAGCAGTACTTC
TRBJ2-7 TRBD1 14 . TRBV6-1 CASTPGQVEYEQYF TGTGCCAGCACCCCTGGACAGGTCGAATACGAGCAGTACTTC
TRBJ2-2 . 12 . TRBV28 CASSLNTGELFF TGTGCCAGCAGTTTAAACACCGGGGAGCTGTTTTTT
TRBJ1-2 . 14 . TRBV5-1 CASSLGSGEYGYTF TGCGCCAGCAGCTTGGGATCAGGGGAGTATGGCTACACCTTC
TRBJ2-4 . 11 . TRBV6-1 CASSGFDIQYF TGTGCCAGCAGTGGCTTTGACATTCAGTACTTC
TRBJ2-2 . 15 . TRBV19 CASSILRGTAGELFF TGTGCCAGTAGTATTCTGCGGGGTACCGCCGGGGAGCTGTTTTTT
TRBJ1-3 . 13 . TRBV19 CASMKAAGNTIYF TGTGCCAGTATGAAGGCCGCTGGAAACACCATATATTTT
TRBJ1-1 . 13 . TRBV11-1 CASSLEGASEAFF TGTGCCAGCAGCTTAGAGGGAGCCAGTGAAGCTTTCTTT
TRBJ1-2 . 10 . TRBV20-1 CSAPIYGYTF TGCAGTGCTCCCATTTATGGCTACACCTTC
TRBJ2-7 . 14 once TRBV7-9 CASSFTQSSYEQYF TGTGCCAGCAGCTTTACGCAGAGCTCCTACGAGCAGTACTTC
TRBJ2-5 TRBD1 14 once TRBV28 CASGLSGQLKPQYF TGTGCCAGCGGCCTCTCGGGACAGCTGAAGCCCCAGTACTTC
TRBJ1-1 . 14 . TRBV11-2 CASSLGEYYTEAFF TGTGCCAGCAGCTTAGGGGAATATTACACTGAAGCTTTCTTT
TRBJ2-3 . 15 . TRBV19 CATNPGHSSTDTQYF TGTGCCACTAACCCGGGACATAGTAGCACAGATACGCAGTATTTT
TRBJ2-3 . 14 . TRBV5-1 CASSLTGEADTQYF TGCGCCAGCAGCTTAACAGGGGAGGCAGATACGCAGTATTTT
TRBJ2-1 . 14 . TRBV2 CASRGMSSYNEQFF TGTGCCAGCAGAGGCATGAGCTCCTACAATGAGCAGTTCTTC
TRBJ2-7 . 15 once TRBV19 CASNVRDAGYYEQYF TGTGCCAGTAACGTTCGGGACGCGGGGTACTACGAGCAGTACTTC
TRBJ1-1 . 13 . TRBV5-1 CASSSGQNTEAFF TGCGCCAGCAGCTCTGGACAGAACACTGAAGCTTTCTTT
TRBJ2-7 TRBD2 15 . TRBV5-1 CASSLVAGPSYEQYF TGCGCCAGCAGCTTGGTAGCGGGGCCTTCCTACGAGCAGTACTTC
TRBJ1-1 . 14 few TRBV7-3 CASSLLGRGTEAFF TGTGCCAGCAGCTTACTCGGGCGGGGCACTGAAGCTTTCTTT
TRBJ1-5 . 15 . TRBV2 CASSEGQGRNQPQHF TGTGCCAGCAGTGAAGGGCAGGGCCGCAATCAGCCCCAGCATTTT
TRBJ2-2 . 16 . TRBV7-3 CASSLMAGANTGELFF TGTGCCAGCAGCTTAATGGCAGGGGCGAACACCGGGGAGCTGTTTTTT
TRBJ2-1 TRBD1 15 once TRBV27 CASSLRTGHFNEQFF TGTGCCAGCAGTTTAAGGACAGGGCATTTCAATGAGCAGTTCTTC
TRBJ1-2 . 17 . TRBV10-3 CAISEPGTRRLRSGYTF TGTGCCATCAGTGAACCCGGGACGAGGAGACTAAGGAGTGGCTACACCTTC